This T cell receptor beta chain was identified during a study of blood T cell repertoires in COVID-19. The wider study: Acute and convalescent COVID-19 samples came from the United States, Italy and Spain. Sources were T cells, B-cell-depleted T cells, or PBMCs; the material itself was cDNA or gDNA.

In the source study's methods: Reference gene primer amplification in the assay estimated nucleated cell counts. Using immunoSEQ multiplex PCR, the repertoire was profiled, and TCRdb retains in-frame clones only, with some absent. The V and J calls and clone size are taken from that table; D and trimming were inferred from the DNA. The sample consists of over 90,000 clones, about 74% of them appearing once. CDR1 is SGHDN and CDR2 is FVKESK in the germline V gene. V was cut by 5 bases and J by 0 bases, with 10 bases left in between. The CDR3 extends over 14 amino acids. This TCR was sampled from a man aged 70 or older with COVID-19, enrolled during active disease. Sample: peripheral blood. The genes are TRBV14 and TRBJ1-1; D gene uncertain. In nucleotides, the CDR3 is TGTGCCAGCAGCTCCCTGGCCGTGAACACTGAAGCTTTCTTT. Protein: CASSSLAVNTEAFF.